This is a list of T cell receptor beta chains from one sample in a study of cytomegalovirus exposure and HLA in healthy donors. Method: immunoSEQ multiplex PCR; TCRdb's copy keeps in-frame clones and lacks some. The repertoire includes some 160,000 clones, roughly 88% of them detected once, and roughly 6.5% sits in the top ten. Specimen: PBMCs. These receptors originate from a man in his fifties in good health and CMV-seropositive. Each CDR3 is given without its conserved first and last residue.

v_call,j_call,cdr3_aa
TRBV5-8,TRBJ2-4,ASSLMSGNIQY
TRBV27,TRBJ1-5,ASSPDRYQPQH
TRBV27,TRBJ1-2,ASSPDRGAVYGYT
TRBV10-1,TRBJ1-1,ASPRTATVWDTEAF
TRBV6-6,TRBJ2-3,ASSQPGGGADTQY
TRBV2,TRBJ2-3,ASREGLAGSDTQY
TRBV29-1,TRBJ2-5,SVEEVRDRVAETQY
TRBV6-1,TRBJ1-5,ASSGWGHNQPQH
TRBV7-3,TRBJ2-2,ASSLNQRGYTGELF
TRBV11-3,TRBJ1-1,ASSPSRAGLTEAF
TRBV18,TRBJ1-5,ASSPGSNQPQH
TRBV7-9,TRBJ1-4,ASSRNTGGEKLF
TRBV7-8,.,ASSSNGHGTGDAPISYEQY
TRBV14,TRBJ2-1,ASSQDIGEGGYYNEQF
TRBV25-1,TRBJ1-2,ASSASQGDYSGYT
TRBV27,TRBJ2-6,ASSPRGSGANVLT
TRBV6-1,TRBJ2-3,ASSETSPRTDTQY
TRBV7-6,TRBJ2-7,ASSPLRGTGGYEQY
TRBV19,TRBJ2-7,ASSIQGLGGASEQY
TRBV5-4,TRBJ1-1,ASSPPGPVADTEAF
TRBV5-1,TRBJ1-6,ASSRIPGGNSPLH
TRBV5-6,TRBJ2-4,ASSLVAGGSAKNIQY
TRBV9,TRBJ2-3,ASSERYGGTDTQY
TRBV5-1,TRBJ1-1,ASSLTDITEAF
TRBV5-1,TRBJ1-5,ASSLAGGLGQPQH
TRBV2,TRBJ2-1,ASSEPRGQGYNEQF
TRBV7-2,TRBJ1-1,ASSTRDTYEAF
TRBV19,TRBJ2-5,ASSIGPLAGVGETQY
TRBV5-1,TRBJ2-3,ASSLWGLAGTDTQY
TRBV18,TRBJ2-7,ASSSQEGPYEQY